This T cell receptor beta chain was sequenced in a study of human thymus T cells. The repertoire was sequenced with immunoSEQ multiplex PCR; TCRdb's copy has only in-frame clones and lacks some. The sample lists about 60,000 clones, around 94% occurring once. A remark on this clone: The antigen is not known.

The CDR3 consists of 14 residues. V was pared by 4 bases and J by 5 bases, with 6 bases of the junction left unmatched. Germline loops: CDR1 LGHNA, CDR2 YNFKEQ. Study-level results: Thymic and blood repertoires appeared to display a bias in their usage of V and J genes.

Sequenced: blood. The sequence was collected from a boy in the first two years of life with a congenital heart defect but otherwise immunologically healthy. The rearrangement joins TRBV4-2 to TRBJ2-5, with 8 nucleotides matching TRBD2. The CDR3 spells CASSPRTSRETQYF. CDR3 bases: TGTGCCAGCAGCCCTCGGACTAGCAGGGAGACCCAGTACTTC.